A single sample is the source of the 32 T cell receptor beta chains below, sequenced in a study of cytotoxic CD8 clonotypes in ibrutinib-treated CLL. Clones were sequenced by immunoSEQ multiplex PCR, and TCRdb holds only the in-frame ones, with some missing. In the table there are 200,000 to 250,000 clones, more than 75% of which are singletons. Sequencing used PBMCs, obtained after 12 months of ibrutinib treatment. The source is a human donor with chronic lymphocytic leukemia.

V gene TRBV7-8 combines with J gene TRBJ1-2, with unresolved D. There are 14 residues in the CDR3. V was cut by 5 bases and J by 1 base, with 11 bases left in between. The V gene's germline CDR1 is SGHVS and CDR2 FQNEAQ. The DNA of the CDR3 is TGTGCCAGCAGCCGAGGTCGTGATAACTATGGCTACACCTTC. This encodes CASSRGRDNYGYTF.

The V gene is TRBV25-1, the J gene TRBJ2-7; TRBD1 agrees at 7 bases. Germline V gives CDR1 MGHDK, CDR2 SYGVNS. V dropped 4 bases and J dropped 3; count of bases not matched to a gene: 6. The length of the CDR3 is 14 residues. CDR3 protein: CASSGRQGHYEQYF. In DNA form, the CDR3 reads TGTGCCAGCAGTGGAAGACAGGGACACTACGAGCAGTACTTC.

The chain combines TRBV28 with TRBJ1-2; D is possibly TRBD1 (5 bases). CDR3 length equals 15 residues. CDR1 and CDR2 from the germline V gene are MDHEN and SYDVKM. V gave up 8 bases and J gave up 4 bases, with 20 bases separating them. This CDR3 reads CASRPGFGVSYGYTF. CDR3 in DNA: TGTGCCAGCCGACCAGGGTTTGGGGTGAGCTATGGCTACACCTTC.

This clone was observed a few times. The CDR3 sequence is CASSQGAGNQPQHF. The DNA for the CDR3 is TGTGCCAGCAGCCAGGGCGCTGGCAATCAGCCCCAGCATTTT. The chain couples TRBV5-4 to TRBJ1-5; TRBD1 might be the D (5 bases). The germline V gene has CDR1 SGHNT and CDR2 YYREEE (reference sequence). With 4 bases removed from V and 2 bases from J, the gap between germline ends came to 10 bases. CDR3 size: 14 residues.

This clone came up once. The chain joins TRBV5-1 to TRBJ1-2, with D perhaps TRBD1 (6 bases). The CDR3 loop spans 14 amino acids. V was shortened by 4 bases and J by 2 bases, with 12 bases between the two germline ends. Per the germline V gene, CDR1 is SGHRS and CDR2 is YFSETQ. The CDR3 protein is CASSPSGGNYGYTF. The CDR3 bases are TGCGCCAGCAGCCCCAGCGGGGGCAACTATGGCTACACCTTC. The variable domain in full, completed from reference TRBV5-1 and TRBJ1-2, reads KAGVTQTPRYLIKTRGQQVTLSCSPISGHRSVSWYQQTPGQGLQFLFEYFSETQRNKGNFPGRFSGRQFSNSRSEMNVSTLELGDSALYLCASSPSGGNYGYTFGSGTRLTVV.

This clone has a single count. This rearrangement joins TRBV9 to TRBJ2-4, with D uncertain. The CDR3 contains 17 residues. V was shortened by 0 bases and J by 3 bases, with 16 bases between the two germline ends. Per the germline V gene, CDR1 is SGDLS and CDR2 is YYNGEE. The CDR3 DNA reads as TGTGCCAGCAGCGTAGACCCAGCAGCTAGTGGCAAAAACATTCAGTACTTC. It codes for CASSVDPAASGKNIQYF.

V and J are TRBV7-9 and TRBJ2-7; TRBD1 aligns across 8 bases. V lost 1 base and J lost 12; bases outside the gene matches: 5. CDR3 length equals 12 residues. The germline gives CDR1 SEHNR, CDR2 FQNEAQ (reference sequence). The CDR3 spells CASSLGLGTGYF. In DNA form, the CDR3 reads TGTGCCAGCAGCTTAGGGTTGGGGACAGGGTACTTC.

The chain has TRBV7-9 and TRBJ2-7, with D perhaps TRBD1 (5 bases). The CDR3 spans 14 residues. Looked up from germline, CDR1 is SEHNR and CDR2 is FQNEAQ (reference sequence). V lost 3 bases to trimming and J lost 0 bases, with 9 bases between them. The CDR3 coding sequence is TGTGCCAGCAGCTTCCCGACAGCCTCCTACGAGCAGTACTTC. Translated, it gives CASSFPTASYEQYF.

The genes are TRBV18 and TRBJ2-7, with 11 bases that match TRBD2. The CDR3 runs to 15 residues. With 3 bases clipped from V and 6 bases from J, the junction kept 7 bases outside the gene matches. Germline CDR1 reads KGHSH; CDR2 reads LQKENI. The CDR3 coding sequence is TGTGCCAGCTCACCGACTAGCGGGACAGGTGTCGAGCAGTACTTC. Residues: CASSPTSGTGVEQYF.

V usage is TRBV28 and J usage is TRBJ1-5; D uncertain. The germline gives CDR1 MDHEN, CDR2 SYDVKM. Trimming removed 7 bases at V and 3 bases at J, with 25 bases between. The CDR3 has 18 amino acids. This chain's CDR3 is CASNSYEGSDGINQPQHF. The CDR3 nucleotides read TGTGCCAGCAACTCCTATGAGGGCAGCGATGGCATCAATCAGCCCCAGCATTTT. Full variable domain (remainder filled in from reference TRBV28 and TRBJ1-5): DVKVTQSSRYLVKRTGEKVFLECVQDMDHENMFWYRQDPGLGLRLIYFSYDVKMKEKGDIPEGYSVSREKKERFSLILESASTNQTSMYLCASNSYEGSDGINQPQHFGDGTRLSIL.

Regarding this clone: Sequence at one end of the junction differs from germline and may be a read error. The chain links TRBV7-7 to TRBJ2-1, with 8 positions matching TRBD2. The CDR3 is 16 residues long. The germline gives CDR1 SSHAT, CDR2 FNYEAQ (reference sequence). The CDR3 sequence is CASSLVQRGPYNEQFF. CDR3 coding DNA: TGTGCTAGCAGCTTAGTTCAGCGGGGGCCGTACAATGAGCAGTTCTTC. Based on the CDR3 plus reference TRBV7-7 and TRBJ2-1, the full variable domain is GAGVSQSPRYKVTKRGQDVTLRCDPISSHATLYWYQQALGQGPEFLTYFNYEAQPDKSGLPSDRFSAERPEGSISTLTIQRTEQRDSAMYRCASSLVQRGPYNEQFFGPGTRLTVL.

CDR3 sequence reads: CASSYRTSGGASFF. DNA for the CDR3: TGTGCCAGCAGTTACAGGACTAGCGGGGGGGCCTCGTTCTTC. This sequence joins TRBV6-5 and TRBJ2-1; 15 bases are shared with TRBD2. The germline V gene has CDR1 MNHEY and CDR2 SVGAGI. V lost 2 bases, J lost 15 bases, and 5 bases stayed unmatched. This CDR3 has 14 residues.

The chain employs TRBV6-1 and TRBJ1-5; D is undetermined. The CDR3 is 14 residues long. The germline CDR1 and CDR2 sequences are MNHNS and SASEGT. Between the trimmed V and J ends, which lost 2 bases and 7 bases, there was a span of 12 bases. The CDR3 DNA reads TGTGCCAGCAGTGAACACAGTCTCGGGCAGCCCCAGCATTTT. Its protein is CASSEHSLGQPQHF.

The rearrangement uses TRBV19 and TRBJ1-2; TRBD1 matches 7 bases. The CDR3 has 13 amino acids. J gave up 8 bases and V 5 bases, and 8 bases lay outside the gene matches. The germline V gene has CDR1 LNHDA and CDR2 SQIVND (reference sequence). The CDR3 loop reads CASSRTGFEGYTF. In nucleotides, the CDR3 is TGTGCCAGTAGTCGGACAGGCTTTGAGGGCTACACCTTC.

The gene calls are TRBV6-6 and TRBJ1-3; 7 nucleotides line up with TRBD1. The V gene end was trimmed by 5 bases and the J gene end by 4 bases; junction bases not matched to a gene: 8. Germline V gives CDR1 MNHNY, CDR2 SVGAGI (reference sequence). The CDR3 runs to 15 residues. The chain's CDR3 is CASSLTGVQGNTIYF. The CDR3 nucleotides read TGTGCCAGCAGTCTCACAGGGGTCCAAGGAAACACCATATATTTT.

This chain uses TRBV7-6 with TRBJ2-1; 10 bases align to TRBD1. CDR3 length: 15 amino acids. Germline CDR1 reads SGHVS; CDR2 reads FNYEAQ. After removal of 7 bases from V and 7 bases from J, the junction contained 10 bases not matched to a gene. The CDR3 is CASTQGGTGANEQFF. DNA for the CDR3: TGTGCCAGCACCCAGGGGGGGACAGGGGCTAATGAGCAGTTCTTC.

J is TRBJ2-2 and V is TRBV7-8; no clear D. The germline V gene has CDR1 SGHVS and CDR2 FQNEAQ. V was cut by 3 bases and J by 7 bases, with 6 bases left in between. The CDR3 has 12 residues. In nucleotides, the CDR3 is TGTGCCAGCAGCTTTGATATCGGGGAGCTGTTTTTT. Translating it yields CASSFDIGELFF.

J is TRBJ1-4 and V is TRBV7-2; D is undetermined. This CDR3 is 14 amino acids long. Germline V lookup: CDR1 SGHTA, CDR2 FQGNSA. V was pared by 3 bases and J by 6 bases, with 11 bases between. The CDR3 loop is CASSFGVYDEKLFF. The DNA of the CDR3 is TGTGCCAGCAGCTTCGGTGTCTACGATGAAAAACTGTTTTTT.

The rearrangement joins TRBV5-1 to TRBJ2-7; D assignment may be TRBD1 or TRBD2 (5 bases each). Germline CDR1 reads SGHRS; CDR2 reads YFSETQ. Trimming shortened V by 7 bases and J by 6 bases, and 17 bases separated the two germline ends. This CDR3 region has 13 residues. Here the CDR3 reads CASRMSGTSEQYF. The CDR3 DNA reads as TGCGCCAGCCGAATGTCTGGGACCTCCGAGCAGTACTTC.

The rearrangement joins TRBV7-3 to TRBJ1-6; unclear D gene. V gave up 0 bases and J gave up 9 bases, with 6 bases separating them. The CDR3 loop spans 13 amino acids. Germline values: CDR1 SGHTA, CDR2 FQGTGA. The CDR3 protein is CASSLTIGSPLHF. In nucleotides, the CDR3 is TGTGCCAGCAGCTTAACGATTGGTTCACCCCTCCACTTT.

V is TRBV14 and J is TRBJ1-2; maybe TRBD1 (6 bases). The CDR3 length is 14 residues. Germline V gives CDR1 SGHDN, CDR2 FVKESK. Between the trimmed V and J ends, which lost 3 bases and 4 bases, there was a span of 12 bases. The CDR3 sequence: CASSQEGGAYGYTF. The CDR3 DNA follows: TGTGCCAGCAGCCAGGAAGGGGGGGCCTATGGCTACACCTTC.

This chain connects TRBV7-9 to TRBJ1-1; D call uncertain. V was cut by 3 bases and J by 4 bases, with 12 bases left in between. There are 14 residues in the CDR3. Per the germline V gene, CDR1 is SEHNR and CDR2 is FQNEAQ (reference sequence). CDR3: CASSLFRDPTEAFF. The CDR3 nucleotides are TGTGCCAGCAGCTTGTTTAGGGATCCCACTGAAGCTTTCTTT.

The V gene is TRBV5-1, the J gene TRBJ2-1; tentative D call: TRBD2 (5 bases). This CDR3 is built from 15 residues. Trimming left V 3 bases short and J 10 bases short, with 20 bases between. Germline V gene data show CDR1 as SGHRS and CDR2 as YFSETQ. CDR3 in DNA: TGCGCCAGCAGCTCCGGGGAGCCCGGGCGACGCGAGCAGTTCTTC. Protein product: CASSSGEPGRREQFF.

This rearrangement joins TRBV15 to TRBJ2-7; TRBD2 matches 8 bases. In germline, CDR1 is LNHNV, CDR2 YYDKDF (reference sequence). V lost 1 base, J lost 5 bases, and 10 bases stayed unmatched. The CDR3 spans 16 residues. CDR3 region: CATSRVGGTSPHEQYF. CDR3 sequence (DNA): TGTGCCACCAGCAGAGTAGGGGGGACTAGTCCCCACGAGCAGTACTTC.

In its sample, this clone was seen a few times. The genes are TRBV11-2 and TRBJ2-5; D unclear. Germline loops: CDR1 SGHAT, CDR2 FQNNGV. There are 13 residues in the CDR3. Trimming removed 1 base from V and 2 bases from J, with 5 bases in between. The CDR3 reads CASSLGVQETQYF. CDR3 DNA: TGTGCCAGCAGCTTAGGAGTACAAGAGACCCAGTACTTC.

The chain carries TRBV5-1 and TRBJ2-1; D may be TRBD2 (6 bases). The CDR3 covers 12 residues. Trimming pared 4 bases from V and 6 bases from J, leaving 8 bases between. Germline V CDR1 and CDR2: SGHRS, YFSETQ. The CDR3 loop is CASSPGSNEQFF. CDR3 DNA sequence: TGCGCCAGCAGCCCCGGGAGCAATGAGCAGTTCTTC.

The chain is built from TRBV4-1 and TRBJ2-7; D remains unclear. The germline V gene has CDR1 MGHRA and CDR2 YSYEKL. The length of the CDR3 is 17 residues. Between the trimmed V and J ends, which lost 0 bases and 2 bases, there was a span of 17 bases. The CDR3 protein is CASSQDLIRIRTYEQYF. CDR3 DNA: TGCGCCAGCAGCCAAGATCTAATAAGGATCCGAACCTACGAGCAGTACTTC.

This chain uses TRBV7-9 with TRBJ2-3; TRBD1 agrees at 8 bases. CDR1 SEHNR and CDR2 FQNEAQ come from the germline V gene (reference sequence). Unmatched junction bases numbered 9, after V lost 6 bases and J lost 4 bases. This CDR3 is built from 15 residues. The CDR3 sequence: CASRDRGGIADTQYF. The CDR3 DNA reads TGTGCCAGCAGAGACAGGGGAGGAATCGCAGATACGCAGTATTTT. The whole variable domain, filled in from reference TRBV7-9 and TRBJ2-3, reads DTGVSQNPRHKITKRGQNVTFRCDPISEHNRLYWYRQTLGQGPEFLTYFQNEAQLEKSRLLSDRFSAERPKGSFSTLEIQRTEQGDSAMYLCASRDRGGIADTQYFGPGTRLTVL.

The V and J genes are TRBV7-3 and TRBJ2-7; 8 nucleotides agree with TRBD2. Germline V lookup: CDR1 SGHTA, CDR2 FQGTGA. This CDR3 spans 16 amino acids. The V gene end was trimmed by 5 bases and the J gene end by 5 bases; junction bases not matched to a gene: 14. The CDR3 reads CASSASGPAGVDEQYF. CDR3 sequence (DNA): TGTGCCAGCAGCGCCTCGGGTCCAGCGGGGGTAGACGAGCAGTACTTC.

This rearrangement joins TRBV11-3 to TRBJ2-1; D not resolved. The V gene lost 1 base and the J gene lost 6 bases, with 10 bases spanning the gap. CDR3 length: 14 residues. Per germline, CDR1 SGHNT and CDR2 YENEEA. The CDR3 nucleotides read TGTGCCAGCAGCTTAGGATCGGTTTTCAATGAGCAGTTCTTC. Its translation: CASSLGSVFNEQFF.

The chain's CDR3 is CASSGSGYEQYF. The CDR3 region has the DNA TGTGCCAGCAGCGGTAGCGGGTACGAGCAGTACTTC. The chain has TRBV7-2 and TRBJ2-7; 7 bases align to TRBD2. CDR1 SGHTA and CDR2 FQGNSA come from the germline V gene. Trimming took 5 bases from V and 4 from J; bases not matched to a gene: 2. The CDR3 covers 12 residues.

The gene calls are TRBV5-4 and TRBJ2-7; TRBD1 aligns across 8 bases. The J segment lost 0 bases and the V segment lost 5 bases, leaving 4 bases of the junction unmatched. The germline gives CDR1 SGHNT, CDR2 YYREEE (reference sequence). The CDR3 runs 14 residues. The DNA for the CDR3 is TGTGCCAGCAGGCTCCAGGGGGCCTCCTACGAGCAGTACTTC. The encoded protein is CASRLQGASYEQYF.